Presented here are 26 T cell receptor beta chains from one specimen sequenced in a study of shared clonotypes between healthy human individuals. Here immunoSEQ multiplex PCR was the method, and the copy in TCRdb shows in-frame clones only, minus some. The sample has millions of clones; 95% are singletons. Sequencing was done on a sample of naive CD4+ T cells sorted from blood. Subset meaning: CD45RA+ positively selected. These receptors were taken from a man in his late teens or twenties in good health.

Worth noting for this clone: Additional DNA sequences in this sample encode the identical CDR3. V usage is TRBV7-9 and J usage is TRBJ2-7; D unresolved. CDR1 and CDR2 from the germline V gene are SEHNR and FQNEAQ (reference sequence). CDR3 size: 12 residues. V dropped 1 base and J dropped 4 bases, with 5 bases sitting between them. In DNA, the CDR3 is TGTGCCAGCAGCTTAGTCGCATACGAGCAGTACTTC. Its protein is CASSLVAYEQYF.

The CDR3 protein is CASSDRASYNSPLHF. DNA of the CDR3: TGCGCCAGCAGTGACAGGGCTTCTTATAATTCACCCCTCCACTTT. This chain links TRBV5-1 with TRBJ1-6, with 7 nucleotides matching TRBD1. The CDR3 consists of 15 residues. With 5 bases clipped from V and 4 bases from J, the junction kept 6 bases outside the gene matches. Germline V gene lookup returns CDR1 SGHRS and CDR2 YFSETQ.

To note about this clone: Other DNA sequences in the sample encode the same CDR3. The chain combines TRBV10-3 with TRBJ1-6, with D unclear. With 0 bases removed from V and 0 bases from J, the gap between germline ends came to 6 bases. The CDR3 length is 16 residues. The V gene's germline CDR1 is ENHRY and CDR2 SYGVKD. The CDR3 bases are TGTGCCATCAGTGAGTCAGGGAGCTCCTATAATTCACCCCTCCACTTT. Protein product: CAISESGSSYNSPLHF.

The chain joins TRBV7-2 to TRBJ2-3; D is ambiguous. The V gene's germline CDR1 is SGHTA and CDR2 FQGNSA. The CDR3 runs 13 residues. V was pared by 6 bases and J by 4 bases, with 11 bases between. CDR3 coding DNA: TGTGCCAGCAGAGTCCATGCGGCAGATACGCAGTATTTT. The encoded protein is CASRVHAADTQYF.

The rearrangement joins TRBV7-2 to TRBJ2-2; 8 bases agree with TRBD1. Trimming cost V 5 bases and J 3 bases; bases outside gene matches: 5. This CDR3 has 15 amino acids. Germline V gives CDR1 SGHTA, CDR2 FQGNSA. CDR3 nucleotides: TGTGCCAGCAGCCACGGACAGGGTTACACCGGGGAGCTGTTTTTT. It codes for CASSHGQGYTGELFF.

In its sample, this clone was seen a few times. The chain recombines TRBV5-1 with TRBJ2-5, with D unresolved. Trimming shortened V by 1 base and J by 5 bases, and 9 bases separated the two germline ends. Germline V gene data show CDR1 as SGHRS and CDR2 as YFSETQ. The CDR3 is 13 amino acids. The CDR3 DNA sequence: TGCGCCAGCAGCTTGCGCCTAGTGGAGACCCAGTACTTC. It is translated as CASSLRLVETQYF.

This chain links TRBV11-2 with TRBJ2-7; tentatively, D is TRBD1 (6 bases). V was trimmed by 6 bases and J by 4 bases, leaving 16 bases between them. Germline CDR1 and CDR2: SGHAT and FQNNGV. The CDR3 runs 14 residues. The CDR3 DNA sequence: TGTGCCAGCAGTCTGCTGGGACACCAATACGAGCAGTACTTC. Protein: CASSLLGHQYEQYF.

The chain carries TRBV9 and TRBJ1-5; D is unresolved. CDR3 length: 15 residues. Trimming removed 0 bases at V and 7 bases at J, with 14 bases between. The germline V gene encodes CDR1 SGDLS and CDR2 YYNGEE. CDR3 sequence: CASSVGSGWQQPQHF. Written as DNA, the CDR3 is TGTGCCAGCAGCGTAGGCTCAGGATGGCAACAGCCCCAGCATTTT.

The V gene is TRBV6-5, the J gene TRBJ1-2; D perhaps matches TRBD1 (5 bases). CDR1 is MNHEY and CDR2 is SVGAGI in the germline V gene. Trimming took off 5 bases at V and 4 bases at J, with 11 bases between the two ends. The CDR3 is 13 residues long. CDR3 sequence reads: CASSRQGPYGYTF. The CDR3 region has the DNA TGTGCCAGCAGTCGGCAGGGCCCCTATGGCTACACCTTC.

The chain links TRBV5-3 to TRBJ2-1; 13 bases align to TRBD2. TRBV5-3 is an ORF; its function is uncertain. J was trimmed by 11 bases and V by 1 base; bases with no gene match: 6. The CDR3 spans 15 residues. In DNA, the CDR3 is TGTGCCAGAAGCTTGCGCGGACTAGCGGGGGATAAGCAGTTCTTC. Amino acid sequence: CARSLRGLAGDKQFF.

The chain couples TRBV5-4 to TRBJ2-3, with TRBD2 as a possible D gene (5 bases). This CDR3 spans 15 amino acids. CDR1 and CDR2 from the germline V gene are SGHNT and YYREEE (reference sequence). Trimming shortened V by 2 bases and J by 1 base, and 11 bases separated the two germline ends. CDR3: CASSFEGSGTDTQYF. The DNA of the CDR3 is TGTGCCAGCAGCTTCGAGGGTAGTGGCACAGATACGCAGTATTTT. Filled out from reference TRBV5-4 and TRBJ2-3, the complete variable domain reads ETGVTQSPTHLIKTRGQQVTLRCSSQSGHNTVSWYQQALGQGPQFIFQYYREEENGRGNFPPRFSGLQFPNYSSELNVNALELDDSALYLCASSFEGSGTDTQYFGPGTRLTVL.

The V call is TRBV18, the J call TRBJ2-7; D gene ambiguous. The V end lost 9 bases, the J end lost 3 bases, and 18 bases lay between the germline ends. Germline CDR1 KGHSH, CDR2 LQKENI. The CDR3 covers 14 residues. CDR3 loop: CASSGSLNNYEQYF. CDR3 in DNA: TGTGCCAGTTCCGGCAGCCTTAATAACTACGAGCAGTACTTC.

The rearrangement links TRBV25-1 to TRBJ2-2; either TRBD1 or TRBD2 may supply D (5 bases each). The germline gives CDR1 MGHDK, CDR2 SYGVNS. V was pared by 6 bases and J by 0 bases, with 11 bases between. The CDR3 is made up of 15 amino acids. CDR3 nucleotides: TGTGCCAGCAGCCCCGGGACGACGAACACCGGGGAGCTGTTTTTT. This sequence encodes CASSPGTTNTGELFF. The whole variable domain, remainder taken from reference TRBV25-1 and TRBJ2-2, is EADIYQTPRYLVIGTGKKITLECSQTMGHDKMYWYQQDPGMELHLIHYSYGVNSTEKGDLSSESTVSRIRTEHFPLTLESARPSHTSQYLCASSPGTTNTGELFFGEGSRLTVL.

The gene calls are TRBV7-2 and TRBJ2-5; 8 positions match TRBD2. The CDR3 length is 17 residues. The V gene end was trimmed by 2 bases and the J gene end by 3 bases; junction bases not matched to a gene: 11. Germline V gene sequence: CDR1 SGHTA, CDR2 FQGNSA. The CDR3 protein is CASSLYGGGGLKETQYF. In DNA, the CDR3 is TGTGCCAGCAGCTTATATGGTGGCGGGGGGCTAAAAGAGACCCAGTACTTC.

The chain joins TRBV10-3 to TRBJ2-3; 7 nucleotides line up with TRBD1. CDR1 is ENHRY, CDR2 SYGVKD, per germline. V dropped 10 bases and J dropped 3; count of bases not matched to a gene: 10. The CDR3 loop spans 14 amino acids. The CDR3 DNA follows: TGTGCCAGCGCGACAGGGACGACGACAGATACGCAGTATTTT. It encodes CASATGTTTDTQYF.

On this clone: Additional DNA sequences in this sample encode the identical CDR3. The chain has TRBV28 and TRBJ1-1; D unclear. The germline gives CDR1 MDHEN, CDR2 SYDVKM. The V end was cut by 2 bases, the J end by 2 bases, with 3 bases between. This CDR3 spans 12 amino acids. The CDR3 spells CASSLRNTEAFF. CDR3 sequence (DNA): TGTGCCAGCAGTTTACGAAACACTGAAGCTTTCTTT.

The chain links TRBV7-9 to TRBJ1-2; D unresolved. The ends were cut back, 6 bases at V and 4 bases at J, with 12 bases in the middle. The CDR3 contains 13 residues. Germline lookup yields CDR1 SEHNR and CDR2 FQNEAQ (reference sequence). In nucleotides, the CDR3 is TGTGCCAGCAGTTCGACCCTCCCCTATGGCTACACCTTC. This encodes CASSSTLPYGYTF. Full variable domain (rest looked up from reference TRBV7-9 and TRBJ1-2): DTGVSQNPRHKITKRGQNVTFRCDPISEHNRLYWYRQTLGQGPEFLTYFQNEAQLEKSRLLSDRFSAERPKGSFSTLEIQRTEQGDSAMYLCASSSTLPYGYTFGSGTRLTVV.

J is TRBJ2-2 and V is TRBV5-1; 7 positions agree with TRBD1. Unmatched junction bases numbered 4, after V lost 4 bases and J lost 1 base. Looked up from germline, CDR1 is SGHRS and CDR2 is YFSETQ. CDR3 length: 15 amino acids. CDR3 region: CASSAWTGNTGELFF. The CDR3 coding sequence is TGCGCCAGCAGCGCCTGGACAGGGAACACCGGGGAGCTGTTTTTT.

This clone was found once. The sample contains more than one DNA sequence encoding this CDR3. The CDR3 DNA reads as TGCGCCAGCAGCCAAACTAGCGGCTCCACAGATACGCAGTATTTT. Its protein is CASSQTSGSTDTQYF. This chain joins TRBV4-3 and TRBJ2-3, with 8 nucleotides matching TRBD2. This CDR3 has 15 amino acids. J gave up 2 bases and V 2 bases, and 3 bases lay outside the gene matches. Germline CDR1 reads LGHNA; CDR2 reads YSLEER.

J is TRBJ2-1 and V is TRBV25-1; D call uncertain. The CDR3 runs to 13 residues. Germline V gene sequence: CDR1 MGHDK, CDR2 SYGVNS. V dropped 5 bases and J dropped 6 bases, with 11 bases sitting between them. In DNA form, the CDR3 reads TGTGCCAGCAGTTCCTCCCCCGTCAATGAGCAGTTCTTC. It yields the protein CASSSSPVNEQFF. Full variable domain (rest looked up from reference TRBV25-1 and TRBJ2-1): EADIYQTPRYLVIGTGKKITLECSQTMGHDKMYWYQQDPGMELHLIHYSYGVNSTEKGDLSSESTVSRIRTEHFPLTLESARPSHTSQYLCASSSSPVNEQFFGPGTRLTVL.

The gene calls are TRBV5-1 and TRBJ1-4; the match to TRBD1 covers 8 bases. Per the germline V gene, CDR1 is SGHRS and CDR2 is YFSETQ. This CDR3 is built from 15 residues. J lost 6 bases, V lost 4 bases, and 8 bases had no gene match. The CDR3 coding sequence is TGCGCCAGCAGCCTGCAGGGGGCGAGGGATGAAAAACTGTTTTTT. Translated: CASSLQGARDEKLFF.

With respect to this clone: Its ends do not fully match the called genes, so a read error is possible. CDR3 amino acids: CASSPRRGDREEF. The DNA of the CDR3 is TGTGCCAGCAGTCCCCGAAGAGGGGACAGGGAAGAATTT. The chain links TRBV6-1 to TRBJ1-3, with 9 bases aligning to TRBD1. This CDR3 spans 13 amino acids. In germline, CDR1 is MNHNS, CDR2 SASEGT.

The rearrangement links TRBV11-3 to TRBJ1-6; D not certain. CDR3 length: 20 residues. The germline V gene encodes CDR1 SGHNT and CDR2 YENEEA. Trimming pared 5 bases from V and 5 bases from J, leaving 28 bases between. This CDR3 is CASSPTVGIASTRDNSPLHF. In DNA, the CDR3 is TGTGCCAGCAGCCCGACCGTCGGCATCGCCTCGACTCGAGATAATTCACCCCTCCACTTT.

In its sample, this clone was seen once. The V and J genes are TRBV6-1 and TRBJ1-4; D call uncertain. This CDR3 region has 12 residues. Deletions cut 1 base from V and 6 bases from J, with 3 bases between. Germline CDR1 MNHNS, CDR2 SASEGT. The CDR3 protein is CASSEVDEKLFF. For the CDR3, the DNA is TGTGCCAGCAGTGAAGTTGATGAAAAACTGTTTTTT.

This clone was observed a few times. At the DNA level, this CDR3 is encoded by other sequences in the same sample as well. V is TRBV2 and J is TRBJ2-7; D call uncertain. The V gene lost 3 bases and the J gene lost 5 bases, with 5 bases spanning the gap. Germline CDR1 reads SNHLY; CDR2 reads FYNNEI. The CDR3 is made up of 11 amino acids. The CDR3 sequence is CASSDRNEQYF. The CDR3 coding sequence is TGTGCCAGCAGTGATCGGAACGAGCAGTACTTC.

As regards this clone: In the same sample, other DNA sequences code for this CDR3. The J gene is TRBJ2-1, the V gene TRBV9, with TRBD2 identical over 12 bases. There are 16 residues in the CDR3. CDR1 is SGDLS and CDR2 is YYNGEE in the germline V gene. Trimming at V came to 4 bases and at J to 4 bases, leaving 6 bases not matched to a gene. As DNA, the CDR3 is TGTGCCAGCAGCCCGGTCGGGACTAGCGGGTACAATGAGCAGTTCTTC. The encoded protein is CASSPVGTSGYNEQFF.